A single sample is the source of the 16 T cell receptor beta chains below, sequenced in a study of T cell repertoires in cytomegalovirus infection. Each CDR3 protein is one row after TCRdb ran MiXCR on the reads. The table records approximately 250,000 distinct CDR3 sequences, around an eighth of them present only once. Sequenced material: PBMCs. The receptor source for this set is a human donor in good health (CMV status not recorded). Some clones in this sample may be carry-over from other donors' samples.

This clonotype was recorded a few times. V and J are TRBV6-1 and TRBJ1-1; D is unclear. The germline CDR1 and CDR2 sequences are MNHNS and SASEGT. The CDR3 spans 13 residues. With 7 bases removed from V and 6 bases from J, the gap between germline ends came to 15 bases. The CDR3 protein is CASKPSSGAEAFF. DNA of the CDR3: TGTGCCAGCAAACCAAGCTCGGGAGCTGAAGCTTTCTTT.

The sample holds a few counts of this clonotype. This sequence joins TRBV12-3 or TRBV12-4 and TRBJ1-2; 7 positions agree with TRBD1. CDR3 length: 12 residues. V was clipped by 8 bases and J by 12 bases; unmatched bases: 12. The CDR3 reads CASRNLRQGHTF. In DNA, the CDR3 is TGTGCCAGCCGAAACCTAAGACAGGGCCACACCTTC.

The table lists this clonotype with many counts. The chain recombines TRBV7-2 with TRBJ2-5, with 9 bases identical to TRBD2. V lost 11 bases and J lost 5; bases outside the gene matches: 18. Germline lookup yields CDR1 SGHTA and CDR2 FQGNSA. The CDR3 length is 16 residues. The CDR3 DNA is TGTGCCGGCGGGGGGGCGGGAAGGGGCCGAGGCGAGACCCAGTACTTC. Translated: CAGGGAGRGRGETQYF.

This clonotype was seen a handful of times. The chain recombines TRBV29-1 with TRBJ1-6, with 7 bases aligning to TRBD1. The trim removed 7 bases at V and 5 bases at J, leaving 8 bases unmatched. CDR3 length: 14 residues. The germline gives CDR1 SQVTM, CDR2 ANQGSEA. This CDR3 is CSAAKDRDNSPLHF. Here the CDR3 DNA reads TGCAGCGCCGCGAAAGACAGGGATAATTCACCCCTCCACTTT.

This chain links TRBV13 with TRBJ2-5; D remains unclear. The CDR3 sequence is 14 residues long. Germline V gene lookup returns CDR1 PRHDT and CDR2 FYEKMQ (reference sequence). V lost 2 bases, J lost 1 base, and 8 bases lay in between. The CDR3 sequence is CASSLNGPQETQYF. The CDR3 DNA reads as TGTGCCAGCAGCTTAAACGGGCCCCAAGAGACCCAGTACTTC.

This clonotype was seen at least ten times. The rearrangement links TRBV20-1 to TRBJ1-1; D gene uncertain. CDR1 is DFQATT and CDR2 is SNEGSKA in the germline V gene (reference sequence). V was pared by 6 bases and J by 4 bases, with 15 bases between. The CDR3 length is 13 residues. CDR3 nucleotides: TGCAGTGCCAGTGCCGGTTCACCCACTGAAGCTTTCTTT. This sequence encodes CSASAGSPTEAFF.

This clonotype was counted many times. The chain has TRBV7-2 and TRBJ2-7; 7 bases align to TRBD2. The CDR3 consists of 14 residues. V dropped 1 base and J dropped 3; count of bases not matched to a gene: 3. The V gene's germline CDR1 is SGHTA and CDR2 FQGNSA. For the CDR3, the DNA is TGTGCCAGCAGCTTAGAGCGGGGACGCTACGAGCAGTACTTC. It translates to CASSLERGRYEQYF. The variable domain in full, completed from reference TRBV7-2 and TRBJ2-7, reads GAGVSQSPSNKVTEKGKDVELRCDPISGHTALYWYRQSLGQGLEFLIYFQGNSAPDKSGLPSDRFSAERTGGSVSTLTIQRTQQEDSAVYLCASSLERGRYEQYFGPGTRLTVT.

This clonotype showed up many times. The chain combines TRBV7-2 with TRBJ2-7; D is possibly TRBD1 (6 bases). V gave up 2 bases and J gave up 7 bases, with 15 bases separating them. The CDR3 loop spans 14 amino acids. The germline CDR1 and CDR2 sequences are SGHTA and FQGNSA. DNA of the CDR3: TGTGCCAGCAGCTTAAGAGCAGGGGAAACGGAGCAGTACTTC. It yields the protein CASSLRAGETEQYF.

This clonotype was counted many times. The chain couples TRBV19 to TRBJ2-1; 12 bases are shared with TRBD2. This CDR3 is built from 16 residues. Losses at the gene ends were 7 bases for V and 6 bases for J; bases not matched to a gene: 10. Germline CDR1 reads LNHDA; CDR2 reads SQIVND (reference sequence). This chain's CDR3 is CASTPPGLAGVNEQFF. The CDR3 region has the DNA TGTGCCAGTACCCCGCCGGGACTAGCGGGCGTCAATGAGCAGTTCTTC.

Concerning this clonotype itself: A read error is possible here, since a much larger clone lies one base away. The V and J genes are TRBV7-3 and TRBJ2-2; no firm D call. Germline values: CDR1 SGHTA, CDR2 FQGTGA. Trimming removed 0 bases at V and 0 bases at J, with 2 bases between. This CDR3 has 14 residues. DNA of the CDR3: TGTGCCAGCAGCTTAACTCCGAACACCGGGGAGCTGTTTTTT. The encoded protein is CASSLTPNTGELFF.

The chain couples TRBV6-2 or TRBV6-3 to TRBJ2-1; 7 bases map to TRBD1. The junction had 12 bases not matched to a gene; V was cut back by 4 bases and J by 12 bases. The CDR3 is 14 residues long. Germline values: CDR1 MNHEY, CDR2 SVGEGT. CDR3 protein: CASSWETGMGVQFF. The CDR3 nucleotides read TGTGCCAGCAGTTGGGAGACAGGGATGGGTGTGCAGTTCTTC.

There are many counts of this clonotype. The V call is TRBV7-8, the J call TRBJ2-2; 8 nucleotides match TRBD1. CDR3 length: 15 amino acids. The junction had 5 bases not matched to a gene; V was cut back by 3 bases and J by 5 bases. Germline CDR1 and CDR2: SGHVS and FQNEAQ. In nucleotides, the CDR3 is TGTGCCAGCAGCTTTACAGGGGGGAATACCGGGGAGCTGTTTTTT. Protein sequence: CASSFTGGNTGELFF.

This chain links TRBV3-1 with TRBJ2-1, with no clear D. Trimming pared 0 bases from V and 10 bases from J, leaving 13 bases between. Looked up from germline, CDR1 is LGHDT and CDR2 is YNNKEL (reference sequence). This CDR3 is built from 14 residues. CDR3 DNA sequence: TGTGCCAGCAGCCAAGATCCGGCGCTTGGGGAGCAGTTCTTC. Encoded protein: CASSQDPALGEQFF.

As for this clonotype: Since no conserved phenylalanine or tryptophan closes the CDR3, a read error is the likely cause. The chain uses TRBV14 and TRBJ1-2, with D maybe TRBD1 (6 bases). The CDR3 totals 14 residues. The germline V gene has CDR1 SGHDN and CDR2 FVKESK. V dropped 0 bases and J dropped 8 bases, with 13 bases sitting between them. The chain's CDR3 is CASSQDWTVGGYTL. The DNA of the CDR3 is TGTGCCAGCAGCCAAGATTGGACAGTTGGCGGCTACACCTTA.

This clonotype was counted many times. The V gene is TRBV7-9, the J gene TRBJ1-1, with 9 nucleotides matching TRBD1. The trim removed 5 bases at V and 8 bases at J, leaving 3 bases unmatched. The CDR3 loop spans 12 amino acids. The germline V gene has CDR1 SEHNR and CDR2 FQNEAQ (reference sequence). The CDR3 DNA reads TGTGCCAGCAGCCCCGGGACAGGGGAAGCTTTCTTT. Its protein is CASSPGTGEAFF.

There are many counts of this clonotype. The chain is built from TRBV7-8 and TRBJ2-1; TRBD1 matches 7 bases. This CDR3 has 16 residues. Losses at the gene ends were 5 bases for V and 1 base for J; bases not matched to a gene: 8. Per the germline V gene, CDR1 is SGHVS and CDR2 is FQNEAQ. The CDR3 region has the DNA TGTGCCAGCAGCGCCGGGACAGTTCGTTCCTACAATGAGCAGTTCTTC. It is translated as CASSAGTVRSYNEQFF.